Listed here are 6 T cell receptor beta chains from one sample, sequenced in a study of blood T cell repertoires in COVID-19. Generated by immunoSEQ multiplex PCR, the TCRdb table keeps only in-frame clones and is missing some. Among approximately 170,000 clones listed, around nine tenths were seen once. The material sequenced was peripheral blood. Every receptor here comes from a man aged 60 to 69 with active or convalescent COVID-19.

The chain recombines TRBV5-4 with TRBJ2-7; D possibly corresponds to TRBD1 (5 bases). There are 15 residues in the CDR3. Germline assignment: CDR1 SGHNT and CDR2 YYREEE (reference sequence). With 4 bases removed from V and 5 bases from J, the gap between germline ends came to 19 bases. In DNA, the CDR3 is TGTGCCAGCAGCGAACGCAGGGAACCTTTCAACGAGCAGTACTTC. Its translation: CASSERREPFNEQYF. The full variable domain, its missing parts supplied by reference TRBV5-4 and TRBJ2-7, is ETGVTQSPTHLIKTRGQQVTLRCSSQSGHNTVSWYQQALGQGPQFIFQYYREEENGRGNFPPRFSGLQFPNYSSELNVNALELDDSALYLCASSERREPFNEQYFGPGTRLTVT.

CDR3 amino acids: CASSVAQGPSPLHF. The CDR3 DNA is TGTGCCAGCAGCGTAGCACAGGGGCCTTCACCCCTCCACTTT. The chain recombines TRBV9 with TRBJ1-6, with 7 positions matching TRBD1. Germline V gene sequence: CDR1 SGDLS, CDR2 YYNGEE. CDR3 length: 14 amino acids. After removal of 0 bases from V and 9 bases from J, the junction contained 3 bases not matched to a gene.

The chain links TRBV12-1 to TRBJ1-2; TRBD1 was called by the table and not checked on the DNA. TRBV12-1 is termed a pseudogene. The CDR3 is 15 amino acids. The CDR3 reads CASSFAPRTEYGYTF. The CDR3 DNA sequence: TGTGCCAGCAGCTTCGCCCCCAGGACAGAGTATGGCTACACCTTC.

The CDR3 loop is CASSPTGMRTGELFF. The CDR3 DNA is TGTGCCAGCAGCCCAACGGGTATGAGGACCGGGGAGCTGTTTTTT. The rearrangement links TRBV9 to TRBJ2-2; no reliable D call. V lost 4 bases, J lost 5 bases, and 15 bases lay in between. From germline, CDR1 is SGDLS and CDR2 YYNGEE. The CDR3 sequence is 15 residues long.

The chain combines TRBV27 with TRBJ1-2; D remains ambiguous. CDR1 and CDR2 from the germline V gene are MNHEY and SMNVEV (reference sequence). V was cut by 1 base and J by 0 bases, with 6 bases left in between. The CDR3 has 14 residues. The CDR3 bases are TGTGCCAGCAGTTTATATAGCGCTAACTATGGCTACACCTTC. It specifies CASSLYSANYGYTF.

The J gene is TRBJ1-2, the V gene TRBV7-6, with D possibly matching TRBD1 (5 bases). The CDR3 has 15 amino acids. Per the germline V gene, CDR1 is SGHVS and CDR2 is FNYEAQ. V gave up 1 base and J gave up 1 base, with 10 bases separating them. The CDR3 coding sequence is TGTGCCAGCAGCTTAGGTCCAGGGAATAACTATGGCTACACCTTC. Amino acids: CASSLGPGNNYGYTF.